This TCR beta chain is from a study of cytomegalovirus exposure and HLA in healthy donors. Broader study findings: TCR beta V segments were, for the most part, productive about 87% or about 30% of the time in an earlier analysis. Common viral pathogens seemed to be connected with several of the most significant clusters, according to a later analysis.

A note on this clone: Its specificity is not known.

13 Jbeta primers and 60 Vbeta primers were used for the PCR. Libraries were prepared by immunoSEQ multiplex PCR; TCRdb keeps only in-frame clonotypes and omits some of them. The sample has some 150,000 clones, about 64% seen once; the top ten hold 3%. This CDR3 comprises 14 residues. Germline V lookup: CDR1 LGHNA, CDR2 YNFKEQ. V was shortened by 4 bases and J by 6 bases, with 16 bases between the two germline ends. V gene TRBV4-2 combines with J gene TRBJ2-7; D is ambiguous. Sequenced input: PBMCs. This clonotype was sampled from a woman aged 25 to 45 in good health and CMV-seropositive. The CDR3 DNA reads TGTGCCAGCAGCCCTAGGATCTTCCTCTCCGAGCAGTACTTC. Its translation is CASSPRIFLSEQYF.